This TCR beta chain is from a study of PD-L1 blockade in urothelial cancer. The overall study: About 90% of the roughly 29 patients were men with bladder-origin urothelial cancer.

Produced via immunoSEQ multiplex PCR; TCRdb's table is partial and in-frame only. The sample consists of more than 60,000 clones, 85% to 90% of them appearing once. V was shortened by 2 bases and J by 4 bases, with 3 bases between the two germline ends. The CDR3 has 11 amino acids. The germline V gene has CDR1 SGHRS and CDR2 YFSETQ. Of note for this clone: The antigen remains undetermined.

General observations from the study: Better survival was forecast by a pretreatment blood TCR clonality below the median.

Specified time point: peripheral blood 6 weeks after treatment start. The J gene is TRBJ1-2, the V gene TRBV5-1; the D is unclear. This receptor was taken from a man between 60 and 75 years old with urothelial cancer. The material sequenced was PBMCs, taken around atezolizumab (anti-PD-L1) treatment. CDR3 nucleotides: TGCGCCAGCAGCTTCGGCTATGGCTACACCTTC. Translation: CASSFGYGYTF.